This TCR beta chain derives from a study of T cells in Graves' hyperthyroidism and ophthalmopathy. Germline values: CDR1 KGHDR, CDR2 SFDVKD. After removal of 3 bases from V and 4 bases from J, the junction contained 4 bases not matched to a gene. This CDR3 region has 15 residues. There are many counts of this clonotype. Using RNA transcripts as the source, TCR beta CDR3 regions were amplified. HTBI primers drove first-round RT-PCR of the TCR CDR3. TCRdb reprocessed the multiplex PCR reads with MiXCR, giving one entry per CDR3 protein. Of about 580,000 distinct CDR3 sequences listed, around 13% are singletons.

Sequenced: blood. The rearrangement uses TRBV24-1 and TRBJ1-5, with 8 bases matching TRBD1. The sequence was collected from a young woman with Graves' hyperthyroidism that later progressed to Graves' ophthalmopathy. CDR3 DNA sequence: TGTGCCACCAGTGATCCGGGACAGGAAAATCAGCCCCAGCATTTT. Translating gives CATSDPGQENQPQHF.